This TCR beta chain was obtained from a study of immune evolution from preneoplasia to lung adenocarcinoma. Regarding the study as a whole: Clonality was highest in normal lung, lower in later-stage lesions apparently.

Concerning this clone: Its cognate antigen is unknown.

Profiled with immunoSEQ multiplex PCR; TCRdb holds only in-frame clones, not every one. The sample holds approximately 2,000 clones, around 77% seen once. The CDR3 is 17 amino acids. Trimming took off 1 base at V and 2 bases at J, with 18 bases between the two ends. Germline loops: CDR1 MGHRA, CDR2 YSYEKL. Sequencing used FFPE adjacent normal lung tissue. The receptor comes from a person aged 60-80 years with lung adenocarcinoma. The rearrangement links TRBV4-1 to TRBJ2-7; perhaps TRBD2 as D (6 bases). The CDR3 nucleotides read TGCGCCAGCAGCCAAGCTTGGCCGGGTAGGAGGGCCTACGAGCAGTACTTC. This gives the protein CASSQAWPGRRAYEQYF.